This T cell receptor beta chain was captured in a study of blood T cell repertoires in COVID-19. Study information: T cells, B-cell-depleted T cells, or PBMCs supplied cDNA or gDNA.

How the authors handled the data: By means of reference gene primer amplification, nucleated cell counts were estimated. Repertoires were generated with immunoSEQ multiplex PCR, while TCRdb's copy carries only in-frame clones and drops some. The DNA was the basis for D and trimming; V, J and clone size are from that table. The data contain 150,000 to 200,000 clones, about 85% of them singletons. The receptor comes from a woman in her thirties with active or convalescent COVID-19. Sequencing was performed on peripheral blood.

CDR3 in amino acids: CASSLLAGGLEKLFF. For the CDR3, the DNA is TGTGCCAGCAGTTTACTTGCAGGGGGCTTAGAAAAACTGTTTTTT. V and J are TRBV28 and TRBJ1-4; 8 nucleotides agree with TRBD1. Germline-derived CDR1 and CDR2 are MDHEN and SYDVKM. The CDR3 runs 15 residues. Losses at the gene ends were 2 bases for V and 8 bases for J; bases not matched to a gene: 7.